The entry below gives a single TCR beta chain sequence along with its context. As yet, its antigen is unknown. The data stem from a study of T cell repertoires in cytomegalovirus infection. Study details: Public TCR beta signatures provided an indication of both CMV infection and a matching HLA type. The study, taken as a whole, reports: Carriers of CMV plus the relevant HLA were identified by cumulative public TCR beta family frequency. In two of eight donors, the top clonotype was HLA-C-restricted CMV-specific.

TCRdb redid the calling of the reads with MiXCR, one entry per CDR3 protein. The data hold about 320,000 distinct CDR3 sequences, with 9% to 9.5% observed a single time. In germline, CDR1 is SGHVS, CDR2 FNYEAQ. Trimming cost V 2 bases and J 5 bases; bases outside gene matches: 4. The CDR3 contains 14 residues. V usage is TRBV7-6 and J usage is TRBJ2-5, with TRBD2 matching 8 bases. The sequencing input was PBMCs. This receptor was identified in a human donor in good health (CMV status not recorded). Some clones in this sample may be carry-over from other donors' samples. The CDR3 DNA sequence: TGTGCCAGCAGCTTACCCCGCGGGGGGGAGACCCAGTACTTC. It encodes CASSLPRGGETQYF.